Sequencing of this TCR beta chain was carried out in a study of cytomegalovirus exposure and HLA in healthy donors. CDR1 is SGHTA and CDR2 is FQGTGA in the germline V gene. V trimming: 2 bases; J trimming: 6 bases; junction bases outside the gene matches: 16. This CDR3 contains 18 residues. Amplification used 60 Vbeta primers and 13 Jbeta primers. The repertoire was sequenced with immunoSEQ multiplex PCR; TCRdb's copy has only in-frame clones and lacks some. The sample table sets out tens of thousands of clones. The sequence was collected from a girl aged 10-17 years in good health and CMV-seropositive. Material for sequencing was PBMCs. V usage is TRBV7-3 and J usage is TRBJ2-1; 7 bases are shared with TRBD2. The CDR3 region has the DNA TGTGCCAGCAGCTTAGGGCCGTCGGGACTACCCACTAGCAATGAGCAGTTCTTC. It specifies CASSLGPSGLPTSNEQFF. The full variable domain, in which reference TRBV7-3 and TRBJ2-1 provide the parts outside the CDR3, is GAGVSQTPSNKVTEKGKYVELRCDPISGHTALYWYRQSLGQGPEFLIYFQGTGAADDSGLPNDRFFAVRPEGSVSTLKIQRTERGDSAVYLCASSLGPSGLPTSNEQFFGPGTRLTVL.